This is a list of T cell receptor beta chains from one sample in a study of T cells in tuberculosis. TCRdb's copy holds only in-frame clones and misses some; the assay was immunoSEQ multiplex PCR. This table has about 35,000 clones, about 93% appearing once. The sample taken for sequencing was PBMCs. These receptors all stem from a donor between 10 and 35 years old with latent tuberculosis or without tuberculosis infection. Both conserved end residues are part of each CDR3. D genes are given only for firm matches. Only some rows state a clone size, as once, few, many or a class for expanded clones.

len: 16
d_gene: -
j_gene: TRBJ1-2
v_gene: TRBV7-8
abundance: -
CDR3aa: CASSSGSGGARDGYTF
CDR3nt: TGTGCCAGCAGCTCGGGTTCGGGGGGCGCTCGCGATGGCTACACCTTC

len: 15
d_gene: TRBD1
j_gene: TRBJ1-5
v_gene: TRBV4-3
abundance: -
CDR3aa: CASSQDRGVNQPQHF
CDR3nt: TGCGCCAGCAGCCAGGACAGGGGAGTAAATCAGCCCCAGCATTTT

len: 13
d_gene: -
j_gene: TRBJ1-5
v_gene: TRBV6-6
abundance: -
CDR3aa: CASRYDPDQPQHF
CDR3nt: TGTGCCAGCAGGTATGATCCGGATCAGCCCCAGCATTTT

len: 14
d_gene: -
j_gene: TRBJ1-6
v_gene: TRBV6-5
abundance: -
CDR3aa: CASRSNDRSSPLHF
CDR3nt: TGTGCCAGCAGGAGTAATGACAGGTCTTCACCCCTCCACTTT

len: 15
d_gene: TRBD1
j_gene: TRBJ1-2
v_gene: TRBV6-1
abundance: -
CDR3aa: CASRLGTGVNYGYTF
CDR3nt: TGTGCCAGCAGGTTAGGGACAGGTGTCAACTATGGCTACACCTTC

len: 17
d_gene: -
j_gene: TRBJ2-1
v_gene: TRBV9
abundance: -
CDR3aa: CASSSQSDPAGYNEQFF
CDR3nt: TGTGCCAGCAGCTCCCAATCAGACCCGGCGGGCTACAATGAGCAGTTCTTC

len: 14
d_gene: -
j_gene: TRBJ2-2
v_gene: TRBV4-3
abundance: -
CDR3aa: CASSQLTVTGELFF
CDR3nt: TGCGCCAGCAGCCAATTGACAGTCACCGGGGAGCTGTTTTTT

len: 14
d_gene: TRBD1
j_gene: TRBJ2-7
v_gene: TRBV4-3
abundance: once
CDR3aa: CASSQGTGNYEQYF
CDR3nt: TGCGCCAGCAGCCAAGGGACAGGGAACTACGAGCAGTACTTC

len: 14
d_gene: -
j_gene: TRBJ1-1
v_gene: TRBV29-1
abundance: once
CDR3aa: CSVVRGGLNTEAFF
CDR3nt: TGCAGCGTTGTAAGGGGGGGCTTGAACACTGAAGCTTTCTTT

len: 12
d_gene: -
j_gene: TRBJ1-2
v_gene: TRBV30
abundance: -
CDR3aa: CAWRGTDTGYTF
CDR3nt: TGTGCCTGGCGGGGAACGGATACAGGCTACACCTTC

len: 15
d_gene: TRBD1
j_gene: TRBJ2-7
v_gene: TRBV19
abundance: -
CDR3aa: CASKAGTGGTYEQYF
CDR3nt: TGTGCCAGTAAAGCCGGGACAGGGGGGACCTACGAGCAGTACTTC

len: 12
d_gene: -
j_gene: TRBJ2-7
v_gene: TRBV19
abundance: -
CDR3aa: CASSISWEEQYF
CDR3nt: TGTGCCAGTAGTATATCTTGGGAGGAGCAGTACTTC

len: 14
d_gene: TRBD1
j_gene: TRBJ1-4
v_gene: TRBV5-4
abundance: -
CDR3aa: CASSLQGANEKLFF
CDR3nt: TGTGCCAGCAGCTTACAGGGGGCAAATGAAAAACTGTTTTTT

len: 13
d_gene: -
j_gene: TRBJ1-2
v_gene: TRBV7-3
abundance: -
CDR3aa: CASSLFSGDGYTF
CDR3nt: TGTGCCAGCAGCTTATTTTCAGGGGACGGCTACACCTTC

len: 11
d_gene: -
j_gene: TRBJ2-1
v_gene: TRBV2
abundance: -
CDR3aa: CASSGFGEQFF
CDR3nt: TGTGCCAGCTCAGGGTTCGGTGAGCAGTTCTTC

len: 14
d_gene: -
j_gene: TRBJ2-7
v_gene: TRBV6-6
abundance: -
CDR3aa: CASSSGTLAYEQYF
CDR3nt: TGTGCCAGCAGTTCCGGGACACTTGCCTACGAGCAGTACTTC

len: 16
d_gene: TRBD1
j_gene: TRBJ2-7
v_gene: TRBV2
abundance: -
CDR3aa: CASSEDLGQGSYEQYF
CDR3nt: TGTGCCAGCAGTGAAGATCTGGGACAGGGTTCCTACGAGCAGTACTTC

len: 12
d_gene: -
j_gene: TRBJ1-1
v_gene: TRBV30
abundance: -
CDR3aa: CAWSGDSTEAFF
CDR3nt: TGTGCCTGGAGCGGTGACAGCACTGAAGCTTTCTTT

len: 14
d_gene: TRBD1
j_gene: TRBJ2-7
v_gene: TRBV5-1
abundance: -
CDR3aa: CASSSRDRGHEQYF
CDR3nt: TGCGCCAGCAGCTCCCGGGACAGGGGCCACGAGCAGTACTTC

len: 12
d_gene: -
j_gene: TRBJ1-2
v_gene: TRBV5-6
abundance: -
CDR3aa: CASSTGTSFRTF
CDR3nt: TGTGCCAGCAGCACTGGGACATCTTTTCGCACCTTC

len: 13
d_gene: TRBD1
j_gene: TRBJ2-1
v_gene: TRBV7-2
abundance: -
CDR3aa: CASSSRTQGVQFF
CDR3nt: TGTGCCAGCAGTTCCCGAACCCAGGGGGTGCAGTTCTTC

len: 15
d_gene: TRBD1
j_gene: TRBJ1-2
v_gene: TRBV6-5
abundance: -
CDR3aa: CASRTRDRDHYGYTF
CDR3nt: TGTGCCAGCCGTACCCGGGACAGGGATCACTATGGCTACACCTTC

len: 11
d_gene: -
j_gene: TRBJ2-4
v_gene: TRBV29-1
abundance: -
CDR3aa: CSVHDLNIQYF
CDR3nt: TGCAGCGTGCACGACTTAAACATTCAGTACTTC

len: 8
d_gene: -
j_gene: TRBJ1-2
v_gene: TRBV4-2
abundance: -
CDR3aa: CAIFGYTF
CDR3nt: TGTGCCATCTTTGGCTACACCTTC

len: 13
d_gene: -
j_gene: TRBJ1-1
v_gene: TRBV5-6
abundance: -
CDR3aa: CASSFFTGTEAFF
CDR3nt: TGTGCCAGCAGCTTTTTTACGGGCACTGAAGCTTTCTTT

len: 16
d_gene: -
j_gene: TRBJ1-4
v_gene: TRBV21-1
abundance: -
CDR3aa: CASSMTEQGAHEKLFF
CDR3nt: TGTGCCAGCAGTATGACGGAACAGGGGGCGCATGAAAAACTGTTTTTT

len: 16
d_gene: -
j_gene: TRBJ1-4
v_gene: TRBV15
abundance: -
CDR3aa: CATSRERRVYNEKLFF
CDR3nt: TGTGCCACCAGCAGAGAAAGGAGAGTTTACAATGAAAAACTGTTTTTT

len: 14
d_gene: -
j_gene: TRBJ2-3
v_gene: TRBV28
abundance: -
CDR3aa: CASRQETFTDTQYF
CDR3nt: TGTGCCAGCAGACAGGAGACCTTTACAGATACGCAGTATTTT

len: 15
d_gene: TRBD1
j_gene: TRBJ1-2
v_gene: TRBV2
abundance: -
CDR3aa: CASSVQGGMHYGYTF
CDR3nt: TGTGCCAGCAGTGTCCAGGGGGGCATGCACTATGGCTACACCTTC

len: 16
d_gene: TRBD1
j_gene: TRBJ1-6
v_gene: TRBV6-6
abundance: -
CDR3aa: CASSRDRKNYNSPLHF
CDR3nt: TGTGCCAGCAGTAGGGACAGGAAAAACTATAATTCACCCCTCCACTTT

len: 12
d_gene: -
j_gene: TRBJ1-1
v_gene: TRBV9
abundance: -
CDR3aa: CASSARNTEAFF
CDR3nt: TGTGCCAGCAGCGCTAGGAACACTGAAGCTTTCTTT